The 29 T cell receptor beta chains below were found in one sample sequenced in a study of shared clonotypes between healthy human individuals. Assay: immunoSEQ multiplex PCR; the TCRdb copy retains only in-frame clones and omits some. The repertoire holds approximately 2.1 million clones, with more than 85% as singletons. Sequences were obtained from naive CD4+ T cells from PBMCs. As to subset: CD45RA+ positively selected. The receptors derive from a man between 18 and 29 years old in good health. Some clones in this sample may be carry-over from other donors' samples.

The V call is TRBV18, the J call TRBJ1-2; 10 bases match TRBD1. V was pared by 3 bases and J by 5 bases, with 12 bases of the junction left unmatched. This CDR3 has 17 amino acids. CDR1 is KGHSH, CDR2 LQKENI, per germline. The CDR3 is CASSPTPKTGGGYGYTF. CDR3 sequence (DNA): TGTGCCAGCTCACCTACTCCGAAGACAGGGGGCGGATATGGCTACACCTTC.

This chain connects TRBV9 to TRBJ2-5; 12 bases fit TRBD1. From germline, CDR1 is SGDLS and CDR2 YYNGEE. The CDR3 has 16 residues. Losses at the gene ends were 0 bases for V and 5 bases for J; bases not matched to a gene: 5. The CDR3 spells CASSVGGTGGGETQYF. For the CDR3, the DNA is TGTGCCAGCAGCGTAGGTGGGACAGGGGGCGGCGAGACCCAGTACTTC.

This chain joins TRBV5-3 and TRBJ2-7; TRBD2 agrees at 7 bases. TRBV5-3 is placed among ORFs of uncertain function. V dropped 4 bases and J dropped 4; count of bases not matched to a gene: 8. The CDR3 is made up of 14 amino acids. CDR3 in DNA: TGTGCCAGAAGCCTGGGAGGGAGGCGTTACGAGCAGTACTTC. It yields the protein CARSLGGRRYEQYF.

The chain employs TRBV28 and TRBJ2-1; no firm D call. The CDR3 sequence is 16 residues long. Germline CDR1 and CDR2: MDHEN and SYDVKM. Trimming took 2 bases from V and 0 from J, leaving 11 bases between them. CDR3 sequence (DNA): TGTGCCAGCAGTTTAGCGGATACGAGCTCCTACAATGAGCAGTTCTTC. It encodes CASSLADTSSYNEQFF. Using reference TRBV28 and TRBJ2-1 for the parts outside the CDR3, the full variable domain is DVKVTQSSRYLVKRTGEKVFLECVQDMDHENMFWYRQDPGLGLRLIYFSYDVKMKEKGDIPEGYSVSREKKERFSLILESASTNQTSMYLCASSLADTSSYNEQFFGPGTRLTVL.

The rearrangement joins TRBV28 to TRBJ2-2; tentative D call: TRBD2 (6 bases). V lost 9 bases and J lost 0, with 8 bases in between. The CDR3 loop spans 13 amino acids. Germline V gene data show CDR1 as MDHEN and CDR2 as SYDVKM. This CDR3 is CASLATNTGELFF. CDR3 bases: TGTGCCAGTCTAGCGACGAACACCGGGGAGCTGTTTTTT.

The V and J genes are TRBV7-8 and TRBJ2-5; no firm D call. Germline CDR1 and CDR2: SGHVS and FQNEAQ. The CDR3 is 11 amino acids. Trimming left V 5 bases short and J 7 bases short, with 8 bases between. CDR3 sequence reads: CASSPTGTQYF. Written as DNA, the CDR3 is TGTGCCAGCAGCCCTACGGGGACCCAGTACTTC.

This chain connects TRBV30 to TRBJ1-2, with a weak D call TRBD1 (6 bases). The CDR3 is 14 residues long. Germline V CDR1 and CDR2: GTSNPN, SVGIG (reference sequence). V was pared by 5 bases and J by 5 bases, with 18 bases between. CDR3: CAWSVSAGVYGYTF. For the CDR3, the DNA is TGTGCCTGGTCAGTTTCGGCAGGGGTGTATGGCTACACCTTC. Looking up the rest from reference TRBV30 and TRBJ1-2 gives the full variable domain: SQTIHQWPATLVQPVGSPLSLECTVEGTSNPNLYWYRQAAGRGLQLLFYSVGIGQISSEVPQNLSASRPQDRQFILSSKKLLLSDSGFYLCAWSVSAGVYGYTFGSGTRLTVV.

The chain carries TRBV28 and TRBJ1-1; no reliable D call. Trimming pared 7 bases from V and 2 bases from J, leaving 8 bases between. The CDR3 spans 12 residues. From germline, CDR1 is MDHEN and CDR2 SYDVKM. The CDR3 loop reads CASKSGNTEAFF. In DNA, the CDR3 is TGTGCCAGCAAGTCGGGAAACACTGAAGCTTTCTTT.

This chain joins TRBV30 and TRBJ2-5; tentatively, D is TRBD1 (5 bases). The J call could be wrong; TRBJ2-7 is a better fit for the DNA end. Germline-derived CDR1 and CDR2 are GTSNPN and SVGIG (reference sequence). This CDR3 contains 13 residues. The CDR3 is CAWRQDGWYEQYF. The CDR3 nucleotides are TGTGCCTGGAGACAGGATGGGTGGTACGAGCAGTACTTC.

This rearrangement joins TRBV10-1 to TRBJ1-4, with D hard to call. The germline CDR1 and CDR2 sequences are WNHNN and SYGVQD (reference sequence). This CDR3 comprises 14 residues. V lost 3 bases, J lost 8 bases, and 13 bases lay in between. The CDR3 loop reads CASSEHTTGEKLFF. CDR3 sequence (DNA): TGCGCCAGCAGTGAACACACTACGGGAGAAAAACTGTTTTTT.

The chain uses TRBV28 and TRBJ2-7, with D unresolved. Looked up from germline, CDR1 is MDHEN and CDR2 is SYDVKM. Trimming cost V 5 bases and J 4 bases, with 15 bases left between them. The CDR3 runs 14 residues. CDR3 sequence: CASSNSPLVYEQYF. As DNA, the CDR3 is TGTGCCAGCAGTAATTCTCCTCTAGTGTACGAGCAGTACTTC.

This clone turned up a few times. The chain couples TRBV30 to TRBJ2-2; D may be TRBD2 (6 bases). This CDR3 spans 14 amino acids. Germline values: CDR1 GTSNPN, CDR2 SVGIG (reference sequence). Trimming cost V 0 bases and J 4 bases, with 9 bases left between them. The CDR3 protein is CAWSVTGATGELFF. CDR3 nucleotides: TGTGCCTGGAGTGTTACGGGAGCCACCGGGGAGCTGTTTTTT.

The chain recombines TRBV14 with TRBJ2-7, with no clear D. V dropped 1 base and J dropped 7 bases, with 17 bases sitting between them. CDR3 length equals 15 residues. CDR1 is SGHDN, CDR2 FVKESK, per germline. The CDR3 DNA reads as TGTGCCAGCAGCCAAGTTTCGACACCGCGACATGAGCAGTACTTC. Translating gives CASSQVSTPRHEQYF.

The gene calls are TRBV30 and TRBJ1-2; 7 bases fit TRBD1. Germline CDR1 reads GTSNPN; CDR2 reads SVGIG (reference sequence). CDR3 size: 14 residues. V gave up 2 bases and J gave up 2 bases; unmatched junction bases: 5. The CDR3 region is CAWSLRGQNYGYTF. CDR3 DNA: TGTGCCTGGAGTCTGCGGGGACAGAACTATGGCTACACCTTC.

V gene TRBV11-3 combines with J gene TRBJ2-5; D unresolved. The V end was cut by 5 bases, the J end by 0 bases, with 7 bases between. The CDR3 length is 13 residues. The germline CDR1 and CDR2 sequences are SGHNT and YENEEA. CDR3 DNA: TGTGCCAGCAGCCTCTCCAACCAAGAGACCCAGTACTTC. Translating it yields CASSLSNQETQYF.

About this clone: Other DNA sequences in the same sample also yield this CDR3. This sequence joins TRBV9 and TRBJ2-7; D is unclear. The CDR3 has 14 amino acids. From germline, CDR1 is SGDLS and CDR2 YYNGEE. Trimming removed 0 bases at V and 0 bases at J, with 7 bases between. CDR3 DNA sequence: TGTGCCAGCAGCGTAGGCGGTAGCTCCTACGAGCAGTACTTC. It specifies CASSVGGSSYEQYF.

The chain couples TRBV9 to TRBJ2-2; D may be TRBD2 (5 bases). The ends were cut back, 3 bases at V and 5 bases at J, with 17 bases in the middle. Germline loops: CDR1 SGDLS, CDR2 YYNGEE. The CDR3 runs to 16 residues. CDR3 sequence: CASSGSGIRLTGELFF. The CDR3 DNA is TGTGCCAGCAGCGGCTCGGGGATTCGGTTAACCGGGGAGCTGTTTTTT.

V usage is TRBV9 and J usage is TRBJ1-2; TRBD1 agrees at 7 bases. V lost 2 bases to trimming and J lost 4 bases; unmatched junction nucleotides: 5. The CDR3 extends over 14 amino acids. Germline V CDR1 and CDR2: SGDLS, YYNGEE. The CDR3 DNA follows: TGTGCCAGCAGCGTGGGACAGAACTTCTATGGCTACACCTTC. Translated, it gives CASSVGQNFYGYTF.

The CDR3 region is CAISDWRADQETQYF. DNA of the CDR3: TGTGCCATCAGTGATTGGCGGGCCGACCAAGAGACCCAGTACTTC. The chain is built from TRBV10-3 and TRBJ2-5, with D possibly TRBD2 on 5 matching bases. The CDR3 runs 15 residues. V was pared by 3 bases and J by 0 bases, with 11 bases between. Germline-derived CDR1 and CDR2 are ENHRY and SYGVKD.

J is TRBJ1-1 and V is TRBV19; the D gene is possibly TRBD1 (5 bases). The CDR3 has 13 residues. Germline CDR1 LNHDA, CDR2 SQIVND (reference sequence). V lost 8 bases and J 4 bases, leaving 14 bases between the germline ends. The DNA for the CDR3 is TGTGCCAGTTACCCGGGGGGGACCACTGAAGCTTTCTTT. Translated: CASYPGGTTEAFF.

The chain recombines TRBV10-3 with TRBJ1-6, with 9 bases that match TRBD1. V lost 4 bases to trimming and J lost 8 bases; unmatched junction nucleotides: 3. Germline V lookup: CDR1 ENHRY, CDR2 SYGVKD. The CDR3 length is 14 residues. CDR3 DNA: TGTGCCATCAGTGGGGACAGGGCGGATTCACCCCTCCACTTT. Protein product: CAISGDRADSPLHF.

This clone was seen once. The chain joins TRBV2 to TRBJ2-3; D ambiguous. Germline V CDR1 and CDR2: SNHLY, FYNNEI. This CDR3 contains 12 residues. The V and J ends lost 7 bases and 3 bases respectively, with 8 bases between them. The CDR3 sequence: CASIPITDTQYF. The CDR3 nucleotides read TGTGCCAGCATTCCAATAACAGATACGCAGTATTTT.

The rearrangement joins TRBV7-2 to TRBJ2-5, with D maybe TRBD2 (7 bases). With 5 bases removed from V and 5 bases from J, the gap between germline ends came to 21 bases. Germline V gene sequence: CDR1 SGHTA, CDR2 FQGNSA. The CDR3 consists of 16 residues. CDR3 DNA sequence: TGTGCCAGCAGCCCCAATCGTAGGGGGGGCGCGGAGACCCAGTACTTC. Translated, it gives CASSPNRRGGAETQYF.

The chain employs TRBV7-2 and TRBJ2-5, with TRBD2 matching over 11 bases. CDR1 and CDR2 (germline): SGHTA, FQGNSA. Trimming cost V 5 bases and J 4 bases; bases outside gene matches: 12. The length of the CDR3 is 17 residues. The CDR3 DNA reads TGTGCCAGCAGCGTAACCGGGACTAGCGGACAGGGAGAGACCCAGTACTTC. As protein: CASSVTGTSGQGETQYF.

The CDR3 here is CSVRQGRVETQYF. DNA of the CDR3: TGCAGCGTTCGTCAGGGGCGGGTCGAGACCCAGTACTTC. The rearrangement joins TRBV29-1 to TRBJ2-5; TRBD1 might be the D (6 bases). V lost 5 bases and J lost 5, with 15 bases in between. The germline V gene has CDR1 SQVTM and CDR2 ANQGSEA. CDR3 size: 13 residues.

About this clone: At the DNA level, this CDR3 is encoded by other sequences in the same sample as well. The chain is built from TRBV19 and TRBJ2-2; no firm D call. The CDR3 spans 12 residues. Germline CDR1 reads LNHDA; CDR2 reads SQIVND (reference sequence). The germline V and J ends were trimmed by 1 base and 5 bases, with 2 bases remaining between them. The DNA for the CDR3 is TGTGCCAGTAGTATAGGTACCGGGGAGCTGTTTTTT. Protein: CASSIGTGELFF. Complete variable domain (other parts from reference TRBV19 and TRBJ2-2): DGGITQSPKYLFRKEGQNVTLSCEQNLNHDAMYWYRQDPGQGLRLIYYSQIVNDFQKGDIAEGYSVSREKKESFPLTVTSAQKNPTAFYLCASSIGTGELFFGEGSRLTVL.

V usage is TRBV6-1 and J usage is TRBJ1-5, with unresolved D. CDR3 length: 13 residues. With 5 bases removed from V and 7 bases from J, the gap between germline ends came to 12 bases. The germline V gene encodes CDR1 MNHNS and CDR2 SASEGT. Written as DNA, the CDR3 is TGTGCCAGCAGTATACAAGAAGGACAGCCCCAGCATTTT. Its translation: CASSIQEGQPQHF.

A single count supports this clone. The rearrangement joins TRBV11-2 to TRBJ1-4, with D possibly matching TRBD1 (6 bases). Between the trimmed V and J ends, which lost 5 bases and 7 bases, there was a span of 23 bases. The germline gives CDR1 SGHAT, CDR2 FQNNGV. The CDR3 runs 17 residues. CDR3 loop: CASSPSLGGVGGEKLFF. CDR3 DNA: TGTGCCAGCAGCCCTAGTTTGGGGGGCGTCGGTGGTGAAAAACTGTTTTTT.

As concerns this clone: In the same sample, other DNA sequences code for this CDR3. The chain couples TRBV7-9 to TRBJ2-1; D is possibly TRBD2 (6 bases). The germline CDR1 and CDR2 sequences are SEHNR and FQNEAQ (reference sequence). The CDR3 runs to 14 residues. Trimming shortened V by 3 bases and J by 0 bases, and 6 bases separated the two germline ends. The CDR3 spells CASSLRDSYNEQFF. The CDR3 region has the DNA TGTGCCAGCAGCTTGCGGGACTCCTACAATGAGCAGTTCTTC.